This T cell receptor beta chain was captured by sequencing in a study of Graves' ophthalmopathy and Graves' hyperthyroidism. Study details: Pretreatment peripheral blood was obtained at initial diagnosis.

Exclusion criteria comprised other autoimmune diseases, uncontrolled infections, pregnancy or lactation in patients. Physicians reached a diagnosis by relying on clinical symptoms, serum thyroxine, TRAb, thyroid ultrasound and orbital computed tomography. Study-level results: Detection in blood was also observed for most expanded thyroid clonotypes above 0.001 frequency.

CDR1 and CDR2 from the germline V gene are DFQATT and SNEGSKA (reference sequence). The V and J ends lost 5 bases and 3 bases, in that order; junction bases with no gene match: 3. The CDR3 runs to 13 residues. RNA transcripts served as template for amplifying TCR beta CDR3 sequences. A first-round RT-PCR used HTBI primers, followed by a second-round multiplex PCR. TCRdb reprocessed the multiplex PCR reads with MiXCR, giving one entry per CDR3 protein. The table includes 740,000 or so distinct CDR3 sequences, roughly 40% detected once. With regard to this clonotype: What it binds is not known.

The rearrangement links TRBV20-1 to TRBJ1-2; 10 bases map to TRBD1. This TCR derives from an adult man with Graves' ophthalmopathy. Source material: peripheral blood. This CDR3 reads CSAVTGGDYGYTF. For the CDR3, the DNA is TGCAGTGCTGTGACAGGGGGCGACTATGGCTACACCTTC.